This T cell receptor beta chain was observed in a study of control samples from healthy donors and cancer patients. V was shortened by 5 bases and J by 1 base, with 15 bases between the two germline ends. The CDR3 sequence is 16 residues long. Germline-derived CDR1 and CDR2 are SGHTA and FQGNSA. Libraries were prepared by immunoSEQ multiplex PCR; TCRdb keeps only in-frame clonotypes and omits some of them. The table includes tens of thousands of clones, 86% detected once. Sequenced: blood. This TCR was recovered from a woman aged 50 to 60 in good health. The rearrangement links TRBV7-2 to TRBJ1-3; D is perhaps TRBD1 (6 bases). The CDR3 nucleotides read TGTGCCAGCAGCATAACGACAGGCGGATCTGGAAACACCATATATTTT. Its protein is CASSITTGGSGNTIYF.